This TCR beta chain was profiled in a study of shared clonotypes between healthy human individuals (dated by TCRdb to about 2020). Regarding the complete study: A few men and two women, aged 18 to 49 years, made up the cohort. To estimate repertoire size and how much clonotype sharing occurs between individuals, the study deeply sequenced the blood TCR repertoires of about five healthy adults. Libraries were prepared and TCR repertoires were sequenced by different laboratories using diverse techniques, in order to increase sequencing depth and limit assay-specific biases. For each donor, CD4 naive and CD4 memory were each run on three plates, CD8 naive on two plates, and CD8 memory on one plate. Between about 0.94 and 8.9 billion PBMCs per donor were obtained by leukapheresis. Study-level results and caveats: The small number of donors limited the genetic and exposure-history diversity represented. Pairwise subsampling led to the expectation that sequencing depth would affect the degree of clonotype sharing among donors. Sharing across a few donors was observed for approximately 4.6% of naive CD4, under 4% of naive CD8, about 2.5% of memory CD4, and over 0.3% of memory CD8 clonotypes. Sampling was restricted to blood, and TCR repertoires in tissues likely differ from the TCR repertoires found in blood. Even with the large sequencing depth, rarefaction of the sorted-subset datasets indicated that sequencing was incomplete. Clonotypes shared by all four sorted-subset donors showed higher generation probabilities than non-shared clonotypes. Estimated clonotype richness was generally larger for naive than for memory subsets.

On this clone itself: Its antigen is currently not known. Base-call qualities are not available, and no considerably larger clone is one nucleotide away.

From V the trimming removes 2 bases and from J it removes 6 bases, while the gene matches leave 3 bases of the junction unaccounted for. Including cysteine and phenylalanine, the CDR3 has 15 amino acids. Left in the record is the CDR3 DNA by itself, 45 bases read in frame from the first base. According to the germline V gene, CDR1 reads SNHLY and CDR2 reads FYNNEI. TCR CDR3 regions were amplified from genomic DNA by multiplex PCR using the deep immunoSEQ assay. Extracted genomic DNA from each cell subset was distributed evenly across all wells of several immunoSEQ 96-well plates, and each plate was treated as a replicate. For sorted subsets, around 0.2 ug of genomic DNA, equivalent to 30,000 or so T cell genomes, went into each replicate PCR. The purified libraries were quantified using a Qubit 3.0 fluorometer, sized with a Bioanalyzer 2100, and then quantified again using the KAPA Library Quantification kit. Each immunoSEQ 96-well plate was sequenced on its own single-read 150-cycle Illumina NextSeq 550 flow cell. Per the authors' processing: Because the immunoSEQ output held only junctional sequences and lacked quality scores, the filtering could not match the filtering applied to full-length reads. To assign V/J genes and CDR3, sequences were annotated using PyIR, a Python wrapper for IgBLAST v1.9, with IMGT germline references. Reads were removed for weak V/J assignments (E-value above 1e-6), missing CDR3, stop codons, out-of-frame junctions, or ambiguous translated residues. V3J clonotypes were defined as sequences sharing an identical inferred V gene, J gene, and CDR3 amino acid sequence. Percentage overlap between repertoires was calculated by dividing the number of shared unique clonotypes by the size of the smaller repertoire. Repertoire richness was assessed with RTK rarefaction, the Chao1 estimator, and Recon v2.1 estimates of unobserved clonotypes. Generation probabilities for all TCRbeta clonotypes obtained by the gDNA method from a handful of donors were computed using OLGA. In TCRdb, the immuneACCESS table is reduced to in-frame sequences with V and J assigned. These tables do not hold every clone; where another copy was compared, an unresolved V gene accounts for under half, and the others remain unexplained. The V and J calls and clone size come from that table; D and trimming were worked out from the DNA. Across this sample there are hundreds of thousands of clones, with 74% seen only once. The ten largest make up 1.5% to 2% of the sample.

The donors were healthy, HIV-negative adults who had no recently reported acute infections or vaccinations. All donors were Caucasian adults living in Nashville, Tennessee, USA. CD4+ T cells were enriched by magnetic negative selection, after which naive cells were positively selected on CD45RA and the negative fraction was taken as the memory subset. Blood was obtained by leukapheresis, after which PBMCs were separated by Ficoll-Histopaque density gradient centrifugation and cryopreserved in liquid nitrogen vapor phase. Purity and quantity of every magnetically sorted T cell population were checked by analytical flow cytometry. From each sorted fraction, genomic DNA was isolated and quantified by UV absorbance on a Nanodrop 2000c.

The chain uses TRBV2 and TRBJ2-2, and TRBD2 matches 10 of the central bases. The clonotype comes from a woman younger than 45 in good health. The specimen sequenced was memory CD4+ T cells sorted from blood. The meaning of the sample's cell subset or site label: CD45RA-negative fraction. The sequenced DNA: TGTGCCAGCAGTGAACTAGCGGGAGCGGCCGGGGAGCTGTTTTTT. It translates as CASSELAGAAGELFF.